This T cell receptor beta chain was identified in a study of shared clonotypes between healthy human individuals. Method: immunoSEQ multiplex PCR; TCRdb's copy keeps in-frame clones and lacks some. The table has millions of clones, 85% to 95% seen once; the top ten hold about 0.39%. The CDR3 is made up of 15 amino acids. Germline values: CDR1 MGHRA, CDR2 YSYEKL. V was cut by 1 base and J by 0 bases, with 10 bases left in between. This chain links TRBV4-1 with TRBJ2-7, with D possibly being TRBD2 (5 bases). This clonotype originated in a man younger than 30 in good health. Some clones in this sample may be carry-over from other donors' samples. The specimen sequenced was naive CD4+ T cells from PBMCs. Subset specified: CD45RA+ positively selected. The CDR3 nucleotides read TGCGCCAGCAGCCAAGGTGTTAGCGACTCCTACGAGCAGTACTTC. Translating gives CASSQGVSDSYEQYF.